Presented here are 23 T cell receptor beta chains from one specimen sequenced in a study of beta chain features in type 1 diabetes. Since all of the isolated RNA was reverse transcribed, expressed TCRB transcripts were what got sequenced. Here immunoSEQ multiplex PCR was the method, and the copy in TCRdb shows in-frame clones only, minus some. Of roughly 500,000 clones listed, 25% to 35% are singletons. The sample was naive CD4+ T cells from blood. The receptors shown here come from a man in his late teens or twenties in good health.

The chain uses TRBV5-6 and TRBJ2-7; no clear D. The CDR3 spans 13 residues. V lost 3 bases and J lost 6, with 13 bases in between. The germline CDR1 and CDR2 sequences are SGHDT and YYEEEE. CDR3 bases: TGTGCCAGCAGCTGGGAAATAGGTCTCGAGCAGTACTTC. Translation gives CASSWEIGLEQYF.

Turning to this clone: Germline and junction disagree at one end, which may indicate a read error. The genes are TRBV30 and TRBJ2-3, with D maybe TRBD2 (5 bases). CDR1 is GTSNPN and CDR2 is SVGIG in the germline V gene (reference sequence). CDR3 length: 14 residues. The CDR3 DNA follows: TGTGCCTGGGGTGTACGAGGGAGAGGGGATACGCAGTATTTT. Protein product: CAWGVRGRGDTQYF.

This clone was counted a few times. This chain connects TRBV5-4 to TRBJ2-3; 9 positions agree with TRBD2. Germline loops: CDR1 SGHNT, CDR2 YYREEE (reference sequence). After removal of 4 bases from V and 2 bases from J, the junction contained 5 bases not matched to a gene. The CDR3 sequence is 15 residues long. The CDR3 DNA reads TGTGCCAGCAGCACTCGACTAGCGGCCACAGATACGCAGTATTTT. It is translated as CASSTRLAATDTQYF.

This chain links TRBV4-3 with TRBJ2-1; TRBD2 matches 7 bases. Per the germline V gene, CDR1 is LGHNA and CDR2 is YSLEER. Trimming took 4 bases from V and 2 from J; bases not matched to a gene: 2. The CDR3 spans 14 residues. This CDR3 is CASSPGRTYNEQFF. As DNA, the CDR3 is TGCGCCAGCAGCCCCGGGAGGACCTACAATGAGCAGTTCTTC.

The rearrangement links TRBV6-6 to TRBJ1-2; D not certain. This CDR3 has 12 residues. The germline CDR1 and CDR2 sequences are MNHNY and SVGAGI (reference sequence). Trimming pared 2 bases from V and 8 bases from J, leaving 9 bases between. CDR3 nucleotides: TGTGCCAGCAGTTACCTAAGGGAAGGCTACACCTTC. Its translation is CASSYLREGYTF.

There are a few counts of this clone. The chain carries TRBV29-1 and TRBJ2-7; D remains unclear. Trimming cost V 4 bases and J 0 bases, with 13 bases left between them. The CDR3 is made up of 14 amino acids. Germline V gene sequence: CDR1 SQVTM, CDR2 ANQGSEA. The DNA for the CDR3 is TGCAGCGTTGCTAGTACCATCCTCTCCTACGAGCAGTACTTC. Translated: CSVASTILSYEQYF.

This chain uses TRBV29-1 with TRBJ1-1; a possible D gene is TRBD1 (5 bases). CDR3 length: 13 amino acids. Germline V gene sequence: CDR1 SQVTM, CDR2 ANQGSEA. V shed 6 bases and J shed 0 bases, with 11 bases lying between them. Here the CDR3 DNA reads TGCAGCGTCGTGGGACGCTTGAACACTGAAGCTTTCTTT. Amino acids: CSVVGRLNTEAFF.

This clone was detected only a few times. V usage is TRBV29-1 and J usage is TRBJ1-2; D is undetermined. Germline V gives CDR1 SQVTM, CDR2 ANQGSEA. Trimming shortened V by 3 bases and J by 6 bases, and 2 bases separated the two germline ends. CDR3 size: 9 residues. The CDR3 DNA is TGCAGCGTTGATGATGGCTACACCTTC. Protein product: CSVDDGYTF.

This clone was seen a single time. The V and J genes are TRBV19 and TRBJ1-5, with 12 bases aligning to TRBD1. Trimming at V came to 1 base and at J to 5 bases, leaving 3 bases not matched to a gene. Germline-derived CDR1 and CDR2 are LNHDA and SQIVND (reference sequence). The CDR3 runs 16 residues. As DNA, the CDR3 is TGTGCCAGTAGTATAGGAGGGACAGGGGGCCATCAGCCCCAGCATTTT. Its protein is CASSIGGTGGHQPQHF.

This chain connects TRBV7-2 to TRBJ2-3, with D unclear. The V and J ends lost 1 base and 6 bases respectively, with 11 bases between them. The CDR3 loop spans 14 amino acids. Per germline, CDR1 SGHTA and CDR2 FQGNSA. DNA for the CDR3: TGTGCCAGCAGCTTAGGACCTTACGGTGATACGCAGTATTTT. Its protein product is CASSLGPYGDTQYF.

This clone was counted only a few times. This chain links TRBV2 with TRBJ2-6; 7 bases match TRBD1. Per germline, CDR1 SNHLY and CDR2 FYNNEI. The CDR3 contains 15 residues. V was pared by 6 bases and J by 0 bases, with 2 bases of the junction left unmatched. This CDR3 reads CASRWTGSGANVLTF. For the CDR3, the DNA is TGTGCCAGCAGATGGACAGGCTCTGGGGCCAACGTCCTGACTTTC.

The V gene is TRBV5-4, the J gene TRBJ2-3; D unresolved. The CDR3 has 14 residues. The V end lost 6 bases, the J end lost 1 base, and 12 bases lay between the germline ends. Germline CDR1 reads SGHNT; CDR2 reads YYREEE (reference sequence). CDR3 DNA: TGTGCCAGCACCAAGGTGAGCGGCACAGATACGCAGTATTTT. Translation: CASTKVSGTDTQYF.

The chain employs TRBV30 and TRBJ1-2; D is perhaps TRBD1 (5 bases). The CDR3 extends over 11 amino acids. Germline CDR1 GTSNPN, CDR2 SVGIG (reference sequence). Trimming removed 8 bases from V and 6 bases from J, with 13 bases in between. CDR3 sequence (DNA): TGTGCCCTTAGGAAGGGGAATGGCTACACCTTC. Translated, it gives CALRKGNGYTF.

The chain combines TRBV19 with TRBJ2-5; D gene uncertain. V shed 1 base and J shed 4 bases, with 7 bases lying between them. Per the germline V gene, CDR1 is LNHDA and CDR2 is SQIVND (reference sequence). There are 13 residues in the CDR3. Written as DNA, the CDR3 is TGTGCCAGTAGTATAGTTGCGGCAGAGACCCAGTACTTC. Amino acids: CASSIVAAETQYF. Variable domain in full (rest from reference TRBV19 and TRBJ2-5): DGGITQSPKYLFRKEGQNVTLSCEQNLNHDAMYWYRQDPGQGLRLIYYSQIVNDFQKGDIAEGYSVSREKKESFPLTVTSAQKNPTAFYLCASSIVAAETQYFGPGTRLLVL.

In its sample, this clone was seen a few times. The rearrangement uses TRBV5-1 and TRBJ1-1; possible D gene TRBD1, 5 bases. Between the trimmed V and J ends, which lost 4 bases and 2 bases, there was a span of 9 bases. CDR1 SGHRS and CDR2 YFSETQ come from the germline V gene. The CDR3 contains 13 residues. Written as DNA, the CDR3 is TGCGCCAGCAGCGACAGACCTAACACTGAAGCTTTCTTT. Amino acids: CASSDRPNTEAFF.

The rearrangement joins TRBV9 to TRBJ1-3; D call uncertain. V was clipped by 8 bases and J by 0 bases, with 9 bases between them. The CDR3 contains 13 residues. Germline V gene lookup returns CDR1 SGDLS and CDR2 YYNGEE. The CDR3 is CASQLTSGNTIYF. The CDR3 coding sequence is TGTGCCAGTCAACTTACCTCTGGAAACACCATATATTTT.

CDR3 nucleotides: TGTGCCAGCAGGGGACAGGACCAAGAGACCCAGTACTTC. Residues: CASRGQDQETQYF. The chain recombines TRBV6-1 with TRBJ2-5; 8 nucleotides match TRBD1. V shed 6 bases, J shed 0 bases, and the junction held 0 bases outside the gene matches. Germline CDR1 is MNHNS and CDR2 is SASEGT. The CDR3 runs 13 residues.

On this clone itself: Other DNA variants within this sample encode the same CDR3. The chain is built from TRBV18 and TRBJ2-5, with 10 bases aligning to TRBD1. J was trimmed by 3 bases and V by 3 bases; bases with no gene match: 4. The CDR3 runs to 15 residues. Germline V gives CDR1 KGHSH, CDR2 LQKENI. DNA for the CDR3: TGTGCCAGCTCACCCCGGACAGGGGGGGAAGAGACCCAGTACTTC. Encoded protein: CASSPRTGGEETQYF.

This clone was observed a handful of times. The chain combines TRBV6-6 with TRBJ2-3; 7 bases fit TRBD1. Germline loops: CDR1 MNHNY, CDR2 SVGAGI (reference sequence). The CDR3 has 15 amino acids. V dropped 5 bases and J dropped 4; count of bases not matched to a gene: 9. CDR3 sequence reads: CASSQREGGADTQYF. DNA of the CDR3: TGTGCCAGCAGTCAAAGGGAAGGGGGCGCAGATACGCAGTATTTT.

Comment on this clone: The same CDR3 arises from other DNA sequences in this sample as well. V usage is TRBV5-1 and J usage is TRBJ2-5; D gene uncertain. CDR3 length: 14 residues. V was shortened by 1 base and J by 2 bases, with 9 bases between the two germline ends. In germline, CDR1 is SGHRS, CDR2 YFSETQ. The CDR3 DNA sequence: TGCGCCAGCAGCTTGACGGCGGCTCAAGAGACCCAGTACTTC. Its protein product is CASSLTAAQETQYF.

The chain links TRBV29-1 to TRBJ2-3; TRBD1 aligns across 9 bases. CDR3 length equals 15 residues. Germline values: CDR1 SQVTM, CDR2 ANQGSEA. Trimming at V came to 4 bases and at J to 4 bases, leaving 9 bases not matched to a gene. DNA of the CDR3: TGCAGCGTTGTTAGGACAGGGGATGAGGCAGATACGCAGTATTTT. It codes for CSVVRTGDEADTQYF.

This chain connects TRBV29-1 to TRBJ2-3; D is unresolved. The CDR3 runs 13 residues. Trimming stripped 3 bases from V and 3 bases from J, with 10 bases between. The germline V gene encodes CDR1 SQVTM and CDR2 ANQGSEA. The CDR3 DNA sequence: TGCAGCGTTGACATCATGACAACAGATACGCAGTATTTT. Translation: CSVDIMTTDTQYF.

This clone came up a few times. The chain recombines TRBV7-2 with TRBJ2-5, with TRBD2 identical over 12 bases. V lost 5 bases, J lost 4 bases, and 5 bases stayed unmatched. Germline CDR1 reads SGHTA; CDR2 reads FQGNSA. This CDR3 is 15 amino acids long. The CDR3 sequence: CASSLPGLAGETQYF. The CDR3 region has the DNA TGTGCCAGCAGCCTCCCGGGACTAGCGGGAGAGACCCAGTACTTC.